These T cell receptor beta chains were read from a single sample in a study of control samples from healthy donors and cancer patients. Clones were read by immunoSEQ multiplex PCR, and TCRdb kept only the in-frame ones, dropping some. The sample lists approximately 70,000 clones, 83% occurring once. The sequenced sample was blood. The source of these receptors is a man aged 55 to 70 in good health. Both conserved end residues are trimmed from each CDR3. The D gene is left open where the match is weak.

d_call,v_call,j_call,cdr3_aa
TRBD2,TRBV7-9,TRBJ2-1,ASSPVLAGSNEQF
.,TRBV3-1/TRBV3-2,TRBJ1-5,ASSPLGSNQPQH
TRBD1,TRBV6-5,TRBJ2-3,ASRKQGVTDTQY
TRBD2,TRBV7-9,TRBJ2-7,ASTSGRAYEQY
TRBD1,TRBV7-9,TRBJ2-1,ASSSPRDRRTNEQF
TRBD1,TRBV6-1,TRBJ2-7,ASSEARGLSEQY
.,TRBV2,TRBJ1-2,ASRVGMNYGYT
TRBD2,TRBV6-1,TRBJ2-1,ASSGGREGVSSYNEQF
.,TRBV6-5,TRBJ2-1,ASSKGAYNEQF
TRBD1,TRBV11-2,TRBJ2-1,ASSLDRGLYNEQF
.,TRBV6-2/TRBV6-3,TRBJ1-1,ASSLTENTEAF
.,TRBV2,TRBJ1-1,ASSDRRVNTEAF
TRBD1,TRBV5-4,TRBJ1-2,ASSGTGYGYT
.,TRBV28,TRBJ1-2,ASSYGQIYGYT
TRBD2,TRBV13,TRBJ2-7,ASSLGLAVGPSYEQY
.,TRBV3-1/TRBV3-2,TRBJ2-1,ASSQDRTFSYNEQF
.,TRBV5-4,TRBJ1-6,ASSPMGDSPLH
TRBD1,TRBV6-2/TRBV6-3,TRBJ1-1,ASSYEARGRAEAF
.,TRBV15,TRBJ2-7,ATSRDSLASEQY
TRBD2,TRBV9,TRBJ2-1,ASSVELGTTHNEQF
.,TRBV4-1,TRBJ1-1,ASSQGDGMNTEAF
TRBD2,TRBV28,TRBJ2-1,ASKKAGVPYNEQF
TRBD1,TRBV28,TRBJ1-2,ASTPGTGIGYGYT
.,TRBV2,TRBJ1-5,ASSESLPSSDQPQH
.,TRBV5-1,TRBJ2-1,ASSFGDNEQF
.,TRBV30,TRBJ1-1,AWEGQRNTEAF
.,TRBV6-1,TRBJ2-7,ASSEMGVSEQY
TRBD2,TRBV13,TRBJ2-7,ASSLRLAGSTHEQY
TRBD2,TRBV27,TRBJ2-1,ASSLGLAGGAGEQF
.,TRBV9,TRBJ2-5,ASSADYPLGQETQY
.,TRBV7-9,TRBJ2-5,ASSLALSVETQY
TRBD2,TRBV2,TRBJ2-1,ASRKGTSIGEQF
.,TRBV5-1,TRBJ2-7,ASSLVVSPYEQY
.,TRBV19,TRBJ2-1,ASRGRGRVDNEQF
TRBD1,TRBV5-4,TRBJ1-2,ASTHRTGSNYGYT
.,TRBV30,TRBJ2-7,AWRRKRGAHSYEQY
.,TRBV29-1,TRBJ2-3,SVEDGGDTQY
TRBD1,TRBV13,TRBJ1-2,ASSLGTGDYGYT
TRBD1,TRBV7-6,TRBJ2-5,ASSPGQGVQETQY
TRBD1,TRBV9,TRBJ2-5,ASSVAGQGGLETQY
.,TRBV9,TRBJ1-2,ASSLGEANYGYT
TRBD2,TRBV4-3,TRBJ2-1,ASSQRAGGLDEQF
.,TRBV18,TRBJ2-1,ASSLGTENNEQF
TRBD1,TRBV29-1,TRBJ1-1,SGNRGRITEAF
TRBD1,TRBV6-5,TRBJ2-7,ATRQGGDEQY
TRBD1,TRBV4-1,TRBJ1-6,ASSLDRGPNSPLH
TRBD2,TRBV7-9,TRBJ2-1,ASSSRRVAGAYNEQF
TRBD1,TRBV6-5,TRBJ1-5,ASSNPGQNQPQH
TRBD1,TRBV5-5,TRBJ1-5,ASRSGQGQGQPQH
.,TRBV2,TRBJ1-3,ASSGTGISGNTIY
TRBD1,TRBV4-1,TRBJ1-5,ASSQELGQGAQNQPQH
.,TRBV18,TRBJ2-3,ASSPLATSTDTQY
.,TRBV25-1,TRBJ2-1,ASSELGRSSYNEQF
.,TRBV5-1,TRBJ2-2,ASSPGTANTGELF
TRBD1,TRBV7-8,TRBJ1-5,ASSLASGTGAFQPQH
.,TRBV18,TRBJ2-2,ASSPGASMAGELF
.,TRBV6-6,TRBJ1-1,ASSPNRDTEAF
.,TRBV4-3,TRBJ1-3,ASSQERWGNTIY